The 26 T cell receptor beta chains given below trace back to one sample, sequenced in a study of beta chain features in type 1 diabetes (dated by TCRdb to 2017 to 2018). Results and caveats for the whole study, not just this receptor: Type 1 diabetes patients showed a moderate but significant shortening of TCRB CDR3 length in all four CD4+ subsets.

The library was generated by the immunoSEQ multiplex PCR assay. The entire amount of isolated RNA was reverse transcribed using the High Capacity cDNA Reverse Transcription Kit, so the sequenced TCRB transcripts were expressed ones. The table was pulled from immuneACCESS by TCRdb, which kept in-frame rearrangements only. Such tables lose some clones; where checked, under half of the loss comes from unresolved V genes, and the rest has no known cause. The sample contains approximately 20,000 clones, more than 45% of them found a single time. Roughly 0.35% of the sample comes from the top ten. No antigen has been assigned to these receptors. The material sequenced was stem cell memory CD4+ T cells from blood. Sample cell subset or site, as interpreted from the label and publication: stem cell-like memory CD4+ T cells. These receptors all stem from a man aged 18 to 30 with type 1 diabetes.

The rearrangement joins TRBV14 to TRBJ2-7, with 7 bases aligning to TRBD2. In germline, CDR1 is SGHDN, CDR2 FVKESK. The CDR3 length is 15 residues. With 0 bases clipped from V and 3 bases from J, the junction kept 5 bases outside the gene matches. The CDR3, as DNA: TGTGCCAGCAGCCAAGAGCCCCGGGACTACTACGAGCAGTACTTC. It specifies CASSQEPRDYYEQYF.

The V call is TRBV5-4, the J call TRBJ2-3; TRBD1 is a possible D gene (6 bases). The CDR3 totals 15 residues. Germline assignment: CDR1 SGHNT and CDR2 YYREEE (reference sequence). Trimming removed 3 bases at V and 0 bases at J, with 11 bases between. Here the CDR3 reads CASSSKQGSTDTQYF. The CDR3 DNA follows: TGTGCCAGCAGCTCGAAACAGGGTAGCACAGATACGCAGTATTTT. Together with reference TRBV5-4 and TRBJ2-3, the CDR3 gives the full variable domain: ETGVTQSPTHLIKTRGQQVTLRCSSQSGHNTVSWYQQALGQGPQFIFQYYREEENGRGNFPPRFSGLQFPNYSSELNVNALELDDSALYLCASSSKQGSTDTQYFGPGTRLTVL.

V usage is TRBV6-1 and J usage is TRBJ1-2, with D perhaps matching TRBD1 (5 bases). This CDR3 has 16 amino acids. Germline CDR1 is MNHNS and CDR2 is SASEGT. V was shortened by 1 base and J by 4 bases, with 16 bases between the two germline ends. CDR3 sequence: CASSEGPGGLGYGYTF. The CDR3 region has the DNA TGTGCCAGCAGTGAAGGCCCCGGGGGGTTAGGCTATGGCTACACCTTC.

The gene calls are TRBV11-2 and TRBJ2-1; 11 bases match TRBD2. This CDR3 has 16 amino acids. V gave up 5 bases and J gave up 4 bases; unmatched junction bases: 7. The germline gives CDR1 SGHAT, CDR2 FQNNGV. CDR3 region: CASSTRTSGRYNEQFF. As DNA, the CDR3 is TGTGCCAGCAGCACCCGGACTAGCGGGCGTTACAATGAGCAGTTCTTC.

This rearrangement joins TRBV7-2 to TRBJ2-7; 8 nucleotides match TRBD1. Germline V gene lookup returns CDR1 SGHTA and CDR2 FQGNSA. J lost 0 bases, V lost 5 bases, and 9 bases had no gene match. This CDR3 has 16 residues. As DNA, the CDR3 is TGTGCCAGCAGCCAACGACAGGGGAGCCTCTCCTACGAGCAGTACTTC. It translates to CASSQRQGSLSYEQYF.

The chain recombines TRBV30 with TRBJ1-2; 8 bases fit TRBD1. With 4 bases clipped from V and 8 bases from J, the junction kept 15 bases outside the gene matches. Germline V CDR1 and CDR2: GTSNPN, SVGIG (reference sequence). This CDR3 spans 15 amino acids. The CDR3 loop reads CAWKTAGGFFEGYTF. CDR3 sequence (DNA): TGTGCCTGGAAGACGGCAGGGGGCTTTTTTGAGGGCTACACCTTC.

V is TRBV2 and J is TRBJ1-5; TRBD1 matches 7 bases. There are 16 residues in the CDR3. Germline loops: CDR1 SNHLY, CDR2 FYNNEI. The V segment lost 6 bases and the J segment 3 bases; nucleotides outside the gene matches: 11. The CDR3 DNA is TGTGCCAGCAGCAACAGTGGGGACAGTCTCAATCAGCCCCAGCATTTT. Translation gives CASSNSGDSLNQPQHF.

This clone was observed a few times. The rearrangement joins TRBV7-6 to TRBJ1-5, with D possibly TRBD1 on 5 matching bases. The CDR3 length is 15 residues. Germline V gene data show CDR1 as SGHVS and CDR2 as FNYEAQ. Trimming removed 1 base at V and 1 base at J, with 8 bases between. CDR3 in amino acids: CASSLEGASNQPQHF. Here the CDR3 DNA reads TGTGCCAGCAGCTTAGAAGGGGCCAGCAATCAGCCCCAGCATTTT.

The gene calls are TRBV5-1 and TRBJ1-1, with TRBD1 matching 7 bases. Germline CDR1 reads SGHRS; CDR2 reads YFSETQ. The CDR3 has 15 amino acids. Trimming removed 4 bases from V and 1 base from J; junction bases left unmatched: 7. The DNA for the CDR3 is TGCGCCAGCAGCCGTCTGGGGACAGCGAACACTGAAGCTTTCTTT. Its translation is CASSRLGTANTEAFF. The full variable domain, with the rest looked up from reference TRBV5-1 and TRBJ1-1, is KAGVTQTPRYLIKTRGQQVTLSCSPISGHRSVSWYQQTPGQGLQFLFEYFSETQRNKGNFPGRFSGRQFSNSRSEMNVSTLELGDSALYLCASSRLGTANTEAFFGQGTRLTVV.

This clone was seen more than once but under ten times. The rearrangement joins TRBV28 to TRBJ2-5; TRBD1 matches at 7 bases. The J call may be incorrect, as the DNA end agrees better with TRBJ2-7. This CDR3 has 14 residues. From germline, CDR1 is MDHEN and CDR2 SYDVKM. The CDR3 nucleotides are TGTGCCAGCAGTAGTTTCAGGGGGATCTACGAGCAGTACTTC. Protein product: CASSSFRGIYEQYF.

V usage is TRBV5-1 and J usage is TRBJ2-5; TRBD2 agrees at 13 bases. V lost 4 bases to trimming and J lost 1 base; unmatched junction nucleotides: 7. The germline CDR1 and CDR2 sequences are SGHRS and YFSETQ. The CDR3 length is 17 residues. CDR3 coding DNA: TGCGCCAGCAGCCATGGACTAGCGGGGGCTTTCCAAGAGACCCAGTACTTC. Translating it yields CASSHGLAGAFQETQYF. Combining the CDR3 with reference TRBV5-1 and TRBJ2-5 gives the whole variable domain KAGVTQTPRYLIKTRGQQVTLSCSPISGHRSVSWYQQTPGQGLQFLFEYFSETQRNKGNFPGRFSGRQFSNSRSEMNVSTLELGDSALYLCASSHGLAGAFQETQYFGPGTRLLVL.

This chain connects TRBV7-8 to TRBJ2-1; 11 nucleotides agree with TRBD2. The CDR3 runs to 17 residues. Germline V gene sequence: CDR1 SGHVS, CDR2 FQNEAQ. V lost 1 base to trimming and J lost 7 bases; unmatched junction nucleotides: 9. CDR3 sequence reads: CASSLVVASGRYNEQFF. As DNA, the CDR3 is TGTGCCAGCAGCTTAGTTGTAGCTAGCGGGAGGTATAATGAGCAGTTCTTC.

This clone has more than one count but fewer than ten. The CDR3 DNA follows: TGTGCCAGTAGTCTTCAGGCAGAATACACTGAAGCTTTCTTT. It is translated as CASSLQAEYTEAFF. J is TRBJ1-1 and V is TRBV19, with no clear D. CDR1 and CDR2 (germline): LNHDA, SQIVND (reference sequence). The CDR3 loop spans 14 amino acids. V dropped 5 bases and J dropped 3 bases, with 13 bases sitting between them.

This sequence joins TRBV28 and TRBJ1-1; possible D gene TRBD1, 6 bases. This CDR3 has 15 amino acids. The V gene lost 3 bases and the J gene lost 3 bases, with 14 bases spanning the gap. Germline V gene lookup returns CDR1 MDHEN and CDR2 SYDVKM. CDR3 amino acids: CASSFIGGGDTEAFF. DNA for the CDR3: TGTGCCAGCAGTTTTATAGGGGGGGGTGACACTGAAGCTTTCTTT.

The chain joins TRBV28 to TRBJ2-3; D is uncertain. The CDR3 extends over 13 amino acids. Trimming removed 6 bases at V and 6 bases at J, with 13 bases between. Germline V gene lookup returns CDR1 MDHEN and CDR2 SYDVKM. DNA of the CDR3: TGTGCCAGCAGCCCCCCGTCCTTGGATACGCAGTATTTT. Its translation: CASSPPSLDTQYF.

CDR3 nucleotides: TGTGCCAGCCTAAGCCAGGGGGACAAAAACATTCAGTACTTC. It translates to CASLSQGDKNIQYF. This chain uses TRBV19 with TRBJ2-4; 7 nucleotides line up with TRBD1. The CDR3 length is 14 residues. V shed 9 bases, J shed 3 bases, and the junction held 8 bases outside the gene matches. Germline CDR1 is LNHDA and CDR2 is SQIVND (reference sequence). Full variable domain (rest looked up from reference TRBV19 and TRBJ2-4): DGGITQSPKYLFRKEGQNVTLSCEQNLNHDAMYWYRQDPGQGLRLIYYSQIVNDFQKGDIAEGYSVSREKKESFPLTVTSAQKNPTAFYLCASLSQGDKNIQYFGAGTRLSVL.

The gene calls are TRBV4-3 and TRBJ1-2; D gene unclear. V lost 4 bases, J lost 4 bases, and 16 bases lay in between. Germline CDR1 and CDR2: LGHNA and YSLEER. This CDR3 has 15 residues. Written as DNA, the CDR3 is TGCGCCAGCAGCCCCGGAAGAGGGAGAAGCTATGGCTACACCTTC. Protein sequence: CASSPGRGRSYGYTF.

The V gene is TRBV27, the J gene TRBJ1-1; D is unclear. CDR1 MNHEY and CDR2 SMNVEV come from the germline V gene (reference sequence). The CDR3 loop spans 14 amino acids. Between the trimmed V and J ends, which lost 4 bases and 1 base, there was a span of 10 bases. CDR3 loop: CASSSYRGNTEAFF. The CDR3 nucleotides are TGTGCCAGCAGTTCCTACCGAGGGAACACTGAAGCTTTCTTT.

The chain has TRBV28 and TRBJ2-3, with 8 nucleotides matching TRBD2. The ends lost 5 bases at V and 3 bases at J; junction bases unmatched: 7. The germline CDR1 and CDR2 sequences are MDHEN and SYDVKM. The CDR3 covers 15 residues. The CDR3 region has the DNA TGTGCCAGCAGTCTAGGACTAGCACGGACAGATACGCAGTATTTT. This sequence encodes CASSLGLARTDTQYF.

The CDR3 protein is CASSFQGDRYGYTF. In DNA form, the CDR3 reads TGTGCCAGCAGCTTTCAGGGGGATCGTTATGGCTACACCTTC. The chain joins TRBV5-4 to TRBJ1-2, with 7 bases aligning to TRBD1. This CDR3 has 14 residues. V trimming: 2 bases; J trimming: 5 bases; junction bases outside the gene matches: 6. CDR1 and CDR2 from the germline V gene are SGHNT and YYREEE (reference sequence).

The chain joins TRBV30 to TRBJ1-1; D not resolved. The CDR3 runs to 14 residues. Per the germline V gene, CDR1 is GTSNPN and CDR2 is SVGIG (reference sequence). V was cut by 0 bases and J by 0 bases, with 8 bases left in between. CDR3 in DNA: TGTGCCTGGAGTGTTCTAGGAATGAACACTGAAGCTTTCTTT. This codes for CAWSVLGMNTEAFF.

V is TRBV27 and J is TRBJ2-4; TRBD1 matches at 7 bases. V lost 0 bases and J lost 4; bases outside the gene matches: 3. The CDR3 consists of 15 residues. Germline assignment: CDR1 MNHEY and CDR2 SMNVEV (reference sequence). As DNA, the CDR3 is TGTGCCAGCAGTTTATCCTGGACAGGAAAAAACATTCAGTACTTC. This codes for CASSLSWTGKNIQYF.

This clone was observed once. The V call is TRBV5-1, the J call TRBJ1-6, with TRBD1 as a possible D gene (6 bases). The CDR3 runs 16 residues. The V end lost 0 bases, the J end lost 7 bases, and 14 bases lay between the germline ends. Germline lookup yields CDR1 SGHRS and CDR2 YFSETQ. CDR3 DNA sequence: TGCGCCAGCAGCTTGGAAGTGGGGGGGCGGAATTCACCCCTCCACTTT. It encodes CASSLEVGGRNSPLHF.

The CDR3 DNA is TGTGCCAGCATGATGCTAAGGAGCTCCTACAATGAGCAGTTCTTC. This encodes CASMMLRSSYNEQFF. The V call is TRBV27, the J call TRBJ2-1; D unclear. This CDR3 is 15 amino acids long. The V and J ends lost 7 bases and 0 bases respectively, with 13 bases between them. Germline loops: CDR1 MNHEY, CDR2 SMNVEV (reference sequence).

This clone appeared a few times. The chain combines TRBV18 with TRBJ2-5; no clear D gene. CDR1 is KGHSH, CDR2 LQKENI, per germline. Trimming took 2 bases from V and 4 from J, leaving 5 bases between them. The CDR3 is 12 residues long. The CDR3 region is CASSPVAETQYF. DNA for the CDR3: TGTGCCAGCTCACCAGTGGCAGAGACCCAGTACTTC. Looking up the rest from reference TRBV18 and TRBJ2-5 gives the full variable domain: NAGVMQNPRHLVRRRGQEARLRCSPMKGHSHVYWYRQLPEEGLKFMVYLQKENIIDESGMPKERFSAEFPKEGPSILRIQQVVRGDSAAYFCASSPVAETQYFGPGTRLLVL.

The V call is TRBV5-1, the J call TRBJ2-1, with D possibly matching TRBD2 (6 bases). Germline-derived CDR1 and CDR2 are SGHRS and YFSETQ. This CDR3 is built from 15 residues. V lost 0 bases and J 8 bases, leaving 15 bases between the germline ends. The CDR3 sequence is CASSLEMDGSDEQFF. CDR3 DNA sequence: TGCGCCAGCAGCTTGGAGATGGACGGGAGCGATGAGCAGTTCTTC.